The present T cell receptor (beta chain) was sequenced within a study of tumor and adjacent non-tumor tissue in lung cancer (dated by TCRdb to the late 2010s). For the study in its entirety: The cohort included eleven to twelve adenocarcinoma, 2 squamous cell carcinoma and 1 small cell lung cancer patients. About 30 paired specimens, one tumor and one normal lung sample per patient, were profiled by TCRbeta CDR3 sequencing. In total, sequencing yielded 100 million to 150 million productive TCRbeta reads, which works out to an average of about 3.9 million reads per sample. The study compared bulk TCRbeta repertoires between lung tumor tissue and matched distant non-tumor lung tissue from over 13 lung cancer patients. The roughly 15 patients were aged roughly 30 to 80 years, included ten or so men and 5 women, and had TNM stage I to III disease.

RNA was isolated from bulk, unsorted tissue, and RNA quality was assessed with a NanoDrop ND-1000 and an Agilent 2100. For the normal lung samples, distant non-tumor tissue was collected more than 3 cm away from the tumor edge. Newly diagnosed lung cancer patients without prior chemotherapy who had been admitted for thoracic surgery in China between August and November 2014 were enrolled as donors. The study excluded patients who had received radiotherapy or chemotherapy before or who had another cancer at the same time. Pieces of surgical tissue measuring 1-2 cm3 were kept in RNAlater solution and held at -80 degrees C until needed. Worth noting for this clonotype: Its antigen is still unknown. One end of the junction varies from germline; a read error may be responsible.

CDR1 and CDR2, per the germline V gene, are SGHDN and FVKESK. From the cysteine through the phenylalanine, the CDR3 covers 14 amino acids. Only the CDR3 portion is preserved as DNA: 42 bases, with reading frame beginning at the first base. Overall study results and their limits: TCR diversity (inverse Simpson) was significantly higher in tumor than in normal lung tissue (roughly 390 vs 170, P = 0.0075, Mann-Whitney U test). In normal lung, the top 100 clones accounted for a significantly larger cumulative share of the repertoire than in tumor tissue. Because peripheral blood was not sequenced, blood TCRbeta repertoires in the lung cancer patients of the study were not examined. With only around 16 patients in the cohort, the authors noted that larger samples and more detailed clinical data are needed. Neither the sequencing platform nor unique molecular identifiers are named or mentioned anywhere in the methods. Younger patients had significantly higher TCR diversity, and higher tumor TCR diversity was associated with shorter overall and disease-free survival.

Library construction relied on multiplex PCR. The instrument was an Illumina HiSeq 2500. TCRbeta libraries were constructed through three rounds of nested PCR with primers (Table S4) according to protocols modified from ARM-PCR. PCR products of 200-500 bp were gel-excised and purified with the QIAquick gel extraction kit before sequencing. The published analysis was carried out like this. Trimmomatic was used to clean the reads, FLASH was used to merge the reads into complete CDR3 sequences, and MiTCR was used to assign the reads to V(D)J germline segments. Clonal diversity was calculated as the inverse Simpson's index using VDJtools. In-frame sequences without a premature stop codon were defined as productive reads. Through fastp at Q25 and MiXCR, TCRdb rebuilt clones from the public reads, retaining in-frame beta chains. Every CDR3 protein is listed once, alongside the most common genes and DNA of its rows. It is TCRdb's table, rather than the study itself, that gives the V and J calls and clone size. The sample table records roughly 69,000 distinct CDR3 sequences; 76% of these occur just once. The top ten hold under 55% of the sample.

This TCR was recovered from a man aged 60 to 75 with non-small cell lung cancer. The V gene is TRBV14 and the J gene is TRBJ2-3; possibly the D gene is TRBD2, per 6 matching bases. Material: distant non-tumor lung tissue. The nucleotide sequence reads as follows: TGTACCAGCAAGGGCGGGATTAACACAGATACGCAGTATTTT. It is translated as CTSKGGINTDTQYF.